These 17 T cell receptor beta chains originate from one sample sequenced in a study of a mutant IDH1 vaccine in newly diagnosed glioma. The repertoire was sequenced with immunoSEQ multiplex PCR; TCRdb's copy has only in-frame clones and lacks some. Altogether 92,000 or so clones are present, 82% being singletons, with the ten largest covering 5% to 5.5%. Indicated time point: baseline, week 1 (first vaccination visit). Treatment: pre-vaccination baseline after standard-of-care therapy. This specimen consisted of PBMCs, obtained from a glioma patient treated with radiotherapy, temozolomide or both. These receptors were obtained from a man aged 35 to 55 with glioma. Some clones in this sample may be carry-over from other donors' samples.

V usage is TRBV6-1 and J usage is TRBJ1-4; D ambiguous. Per germline, CDR1 MNHNS and CDR2 SASEGT. This CDR3 contains 15 residues. Trimming left V 1 base short and J 1 base short, with 7 bases between. CDR3 coding DNA: TGTGCCAGCAGTGAAGACGCTGGAACTAATGAAAAACTGTTTTTT. Protein sequence: CASSEDAGTNEKLFF.

This clone has a handful of counts. The V call is TRBV16, the J call TRBJ1-5; D may be TRBD1 (5 bases). The CDR3 runs to 17 residues. Germline values: CDR1 KGHSY, CDR2 FQNENV. With 0 bases removed from V and 0 bases from J, the gap between germline ends came to 12 bases. As DNA, the CDR3 is TGTGCCAGCAGCCAATCCAATCTGGGGGGTAGCAATCAGCCCCAGCATTTT. Translating it yields CASSQSNLGGSNQPQHF.

The chain is built from TRBV2 and TRBJ1-5; D call uncertain. Trimming took 2 bases from V and 4 from J, leaving 9 bases between them. The CDR3 contains 14 residues. Germline-derived CDR1 and CDR2 are SNHLY and FYNNEI. This CDR3 is CASSEFKGNQPQHF. The CDR3 DNA sequence: TGTGCCAGCAGTGAATTTAAGGGAAATCAGCCCCAGCATTTT.

V gene TRBV7-9 combines with J gene TRBJ2-1; 9 nucleotides agree with TRBD2. Trimming removed 4 bases from V and 2 bases from J; junction bases left unmatched: 6. The CDR3 contains 16 residues. In germline, CDR1 is SEHNR, CDR2 FQNEAQ (reference sequence). The CDR3 DNA follows: TGTGCCAGCAGCTGGGTGACTAGCGGTCCCTACAATGAGCAGTTCTTC. It encodes CASSWVTSGPYNEQFF.

The chain has TRBV10-3 and TRBJ2-5, with 7 positions matching TRBD1. V lost 10 bases, J lost 2 bases, and 13 bases stayed unmatched. The CDR3 loop spans 15 amino acids. In germline, CDR1 is ENHRY, CDR2 SYGVKD. The CDR3 is CATGDQGTAQETQYF. DNA of the CDR3: TGTGCCACCGGTGACCAAGGGACAGCACAAGAGACCCAGTACTTC.

This chain uses TRBV7-9 with TRBJ2-5, with no clear D. Germline CDR1 and CDR2: SEHNR and FQNEAQ (reference sequence). The V end was cut by 4 bases, the J end by 0 bases, with 0 bases between. The CDR3 is made up of 11 amino acids. DNA of the CDR3: TGTGCCAGCAGCTACCAAGAGACCCAGTACTTC. Translation: CASSYQETQYF. Based on the CDR3 plus reference TRBV7-9 and TRBJ2-5, the full variable domain is DTGVSQNPRHKITKRGQNVTFRCDPISEHNRLYWYRQTLGQGPEFLTYFQNEAQLEKSRLLSDRFSAERPKGSFSTLEIQRTEQGDSAMYLCASSYQETQYFGPGTRLLVL.

The chain joins TRBV5-1 to TRBJ2-3; either TRBD1 or TRBD2 may supply D (6 bases each). Looked up from germline, CDR1 is SGHRS and CDR2 is YFSETQ. The CDR3 spans 14 residues. Deletions cut 3 bases from V and 3 bases from J, with 11 bases between. CDR3 sequence: CASSSLGGTDTQYF. Written as DNA, the CDR3 is TGCGCCAGCAGCTCCTTAGGGGGGACAGATACGCAGTATTTT.

The J gene is TRBJ1-1, the V gene TRBV29-1, with D tentatively TRBD1 (5 bases). Trimming pared 1 base from V and 3 bases from J, leaving 9 bases between. This CDR3 comprises 13 residues. Germline CDR1 is SQVTM and CDR2 is ANQGSEA. The CDR3: CSVEGMGDTEAFF. For the CDR3, the DNA is TGCAGCGTTGAAGGTATGGGGGACACTGAAGCTTTCTTT.

V gene TRBV5-1 combines with J gene TRBJ2-7, with 8 bases aligning to TRBD1. The V gene end was trimmed by 4 bases and the J gene end by 0 bases; junction bases not matched to a gene: 6. Germline V gene sequence: CDR1 SGHRS, CDR2 YFSETQ. The CDR3 runs 15 residues. The CDR3 protein is CASSPQGASSYEQYF. The CDR3 bases are TGCGCCAGCAGCCCCCAGGGGGCAAGCTCCTACGAGCAGTACTTC.

The rearrangement joins TRBV5-1 to TRBJ2-5; D gene uncertain. Per germline, CDR1 SGHRS and CDR2 YFSETQ. CDR3 length: 14 residues. V shed 0 bases and J shed 4 bases, with 10 bases lying between them. The CDR3 nucleotides read TGCGCCAGCAGCTTGGTTTCCGGGCGAGAGACCCAGTACTTC. The encoded protein is CASSLVSGRETQYF. The whole variable domain, filled in from reference TRBV5-1 and TRBJ2-5, reads KAGVTQTPRYLIKTRGQQVTLSCSPISGHRSVSWYQQTPGQGLQFLFEYFSETQRNKGNFPGRFSGRQFSNSRSEMNVSTLELGDSALYLCASSLVSGRETQYFGPGTRLLVL.

This clone has just one count. The chain combines TRBV6-5 with TRBJ1-6; tentative D call: TRBD1 (5 bases). Per germline, CDR1 MNHEY and CDR2 SVGAGI. Trimming took 3 bases from V and 7 from J, leaving 13 bases between them. The CDR3 contains 15 residues. The CDR3, as DNA: TGTGCCAGCAGTTATGGGGGATTAGTGAATTCACCCCTCCACTTT. It is translated as CASSYGGLVNSPLHF.

The J gene is TRBJ2-3, the V gene TRBV13; D is unresolved. The CDR3 totals 15 residues. The V end lost 0 bases, the J end lost 0 bases, and 7 bases lay between the germline ends. CDR1 is PRHDT and CDR2 is FYEKMQ in the germline V gene (reference sequence). Written as DNA, the CDR3 is TGTGCCAGCAGCTTAGGCGCTACCAGCACAGATACGCAGTATTTT. Amino acid sequence: CASSLGATSTDTQYF.

The V call is TRBV7-9, the J call TRBJ1-2; TRBD1 might be the D (5 bases). The length of the CDR3 is 13 residues. V lost 6 bases to trimming and J lost 3 bases, with 11 bases between them. In germline, CDR1 is SEHNR, CDR2 FQNEAQ (reference sequence). CDR3 loop: CASSPGTDYGYTF. CDR3 nucleotide sequence: TGTGCCAGCAGTCCCGGGACGGACTATGGCTACACCTTC.

This clone was observed once. V is TRBV7-2 and J is TRBJ1-5, with D perhaps matching TRBD1 (5 bases). The CDR3 has 15 residues. Trimming shortened V by 2 bases and J by 1 base, and 9 bases separated the two germline ends. Germline V gene lookup returns CDR1 SGHTA and CDR2 FQGNSA. CDR3 amino acids: CASSLWQGSNQPQHF. Here the CDR3 DNA reads TGTGCCAGCAGCTTATGGCAGGGAAGCAATCAGCCCCAGCATTTT.

The rearrangement joins TRBV6-5 to TRBJ2-7; D ambiguous. The V end was cut by 0 bases, the J end by 6 bases, with 15 bases between. The V gene's germline CDR1 is MNHEY and CDR2 SVGAGI. The CDR3 runs to 15 residues. CDR3 coding DNA: TGTGCCAGCAGTTACTCTGCCACCACGACGGCCGAGCAGTACTTC. Its protein product is CASSYSATTTAEQYF.

CDR3 region: CATRGTGHLQPQHF. DNA of the CDR3: TGTGCCACCAGAGGGACAGGGCATTTACAGCCCCAGCATTTT. The gene calls are TRBV15 and TRBJ1-5; 9 positions agree with TRBD1. V was pared by 6 bases and J by 7 bases, with 7 bases of the junction left unmatched. The CDR3 length is 14 residues. CDR1 is LNHNV, CDR2 YYDKDF, per germline (reference sequence). The variable domain in full, with the rest retrieved from reference TRBV15 and TRBJ1-5, is DAMVIQNPRYQVTQFGKPVTLSCSQTLNHNVMYWYQQKSSQAPKLLFHYYDKDFNNEADTPDNFQSRRPNTSFCFLDIRSPGLGDTAMYLCATRGTGHLQPQHFGDGTRLSIL.

The chain is built from TRBV6-5 and TRBJ2-7, with D maybe TRBD2 (6 bases). Germline V CDR1 and CDR2: MNHEY, SVGAGI. The CDR3 spans 15 residues. V lost 4 bases and J lost 0, with 13 bases in between. Written as DNA, the CDR3 is TGTGCCAGCAGTTCCCGGGACTTTCCCTCCTACGAGCAGTACTTC. Amino acid sequence: CASSSRDFPSYEQYF.